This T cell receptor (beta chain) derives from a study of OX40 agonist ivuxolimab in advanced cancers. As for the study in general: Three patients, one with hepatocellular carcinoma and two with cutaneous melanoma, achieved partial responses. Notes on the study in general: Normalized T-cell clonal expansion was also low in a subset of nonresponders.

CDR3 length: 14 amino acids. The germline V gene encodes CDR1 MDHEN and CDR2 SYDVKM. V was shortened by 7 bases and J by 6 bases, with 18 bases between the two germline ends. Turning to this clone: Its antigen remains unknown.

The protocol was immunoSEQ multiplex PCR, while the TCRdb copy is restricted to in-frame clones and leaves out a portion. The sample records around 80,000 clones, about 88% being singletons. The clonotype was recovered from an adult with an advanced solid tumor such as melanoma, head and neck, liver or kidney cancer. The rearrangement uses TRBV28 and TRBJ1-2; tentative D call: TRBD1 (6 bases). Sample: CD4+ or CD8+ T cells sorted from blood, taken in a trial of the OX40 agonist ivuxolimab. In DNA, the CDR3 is TGTGCCAGCACCCTACTACAGGGTGGGAATGGCTACACCTTC. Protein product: CASTLLQGGNGYTF.